This T cell receptor beta chain is drawn from a study of shared clonotypes between healthy human individuals. General study findings and limits: Owing to a small donor count, the genetic and exposure-history diversity represented was limited. Non-shared clonotypes displayed generation probabilities falling below those of clonotypes present in all four donors.

The ends lost 10 bases at V and 1 base at J; junction bases unmatched: 4. This CDR3 is built from 13 residues. From germline, CDR1 is ENHRY and CDR2 SYGVKD. When replicate PCRs were run on sorted subsets, they used about 200 ng DNA, some 30,000 T cell genomes. The method was immunoSEQ multiplex PCR; TCRdb's version includes in-frame clones alone and lacks a portion of them. This repertoire shows under 2.5 million clones, 80% to 95% found once; its top ten account for around 0.38%. Concerning this clone itself: Its cognate antigen is unknown.

The chain uses TRBV10-3 and TRBJ2-1; 7 positions agree with TRBD1. Sequencing used naive CD4+ T cells from PBMCs. Described subset: CD45RA+ positively selected. The TCR originated in a man younger than 35 in good health. Some clones in this sample may be carry-over from other donors' samples. The CDR3 is CATTDRSYNEQFF. The CDR3 DNA reads as TGTGCCACGACGGACAGGTCCTACAATGAGCAGTTCTTC.